This is a list of T cell receptor beta chains from one sample in a study of shared clonotypes between healthy human individuals. Measured with immunoSEQ multiplex PCR; TCRdb has only the in-frame clones, and not every one. The data contain roughly 2.5 million clones, about 92% of them singletons. Sequencing used naive CD4+ T cells sorted from blood. The source of these receptors is a man younger than 35 in good health. CDR3s include the opening cysteine and the closing phenylalanine or tryptophan. D genes are given only for firm matches. Clone size, where shown, is once, few, many, or a class for clones that have expanded.

d_call,clone_size,v_call,j_call,cdr3_aa
NA,NA,TRBV10-3,TRBJ1-1,CAISESGALNTEAFF
NA,once,TRBV14,TRBJ2-5,CASSQAPAEVGTQYF
TRBD2,NA,TRBV19,TRBJ2-1,CASSDTTSGQYNEQFF
NA,NA,TRBV5-1,TRBJ2-7,CASSLAEGSYEQYF
TRBD1,NA,TRBV7-9,TRBJ2-5,CASSLRLPDRAQETQYF
NA,once,TRBV27,TRBJ2-1,CASSHIRVGRTEYNEQFF
NA,few,TRBV29-1,TRBJ1-3,CSVEKGNTIYF
NA,NA,TRBV6-1,TRBJ1-1,CASRRELGGLSEAFF
TRBD2,NA,TRBV7-2,TRBJ2-2,CASSLSSGRARLTGELFF
NA,NA,TRBV7-2,TRBJ1-5,CASSLDSGNQPQHF
NA,NA,TRBV5-4,TRBJ2-7,CASSHSGGYEQYF
TRBD2,NA,TRBV11-3,TRBJ2-3,CASSLGLAGGPDTQYF
NA,once,TRBV18,TRBJ2-2,CASSPAPAGTGELFF
NA,NA,TRBV5-1,TRBJ2-1,CASSPTESSYNEQFF
TRBD1,NA,TRBV5-5,TRBJ1-1,CASRYQGEDTEAFF
NA,NA,TRBV5-4,TRBJ2-3,CASSSRGGPNTQYF
NA,NA,TRBV28,TRBJ2-4,CASSLFRDDKNIQYF
TRBD1,NA,TRBV11-1,TRBJ1-5,CASRARTGEDQPQHF
TRBD2,NA,TRBV10-3,TRBJ2-7,CAISPGTSGSYEQYF
TRBD2,once,TRBV5-4,TRBJ2-2,CASSLGLAGGNTGELFF
NA,NA,TRBV6-5,TRBJ2-3,CASSRAPSTDTQYF
NA,NA,TRBV6-5,TRBJ1-6,CASSELSYNSPLHF
TRBD2,NA,TRBV14,TRBJ2-5,CASSQDLAGGQETQYF
NA,NA,TRBV5-6,TRBJ2-2,CASSLPRGGAKTGELFF
TRBD2,NA,TRBV11-2,TRBJ2-2,CASSLIVAGPGELFF
TRBD1,NA,TRBV2,TRBJ1-2,CASSPGQGYGYTF
NA,NA,TRBV11-2,TRBJ1-6,CASSLVSLSYNSPLHF
NA,NA,TRBV6-5,TRBJ2-7,CASHSTTVTPYEQYF
TRBD1,NA,TRBV9,TRBJ2-4,CASSPRGQGVLENIQYF
TRBD2,NA,TRBV27,TRBJ2-3,CASSSGLAGVADTQYF
TRBD2,NA,TRBV5-1,TRBJ2-7,CASSRGTSGTYEQYF
TRBD1,NA,TRBV6-1,TRBJ2-2,CASSGTGSGAGELFF
NA,NA,TRBV5-4,TRBJ2-2,CASSWDWGGELFF
NA,once,TRBV9,TRBJ1-2,CASSVESGFYGYTF
NA,NA,TRBV7-9,TRBJ2-7,CASSSSLYEQYF
NA,NA,TRBV2,TRBJ1-4,CASSDSGEKLFF
TRBD2,NA,TRBV5-1,TRBJ2-5,CASSLSSGGGETQYF
NA,NA,TRBV5-1,TRBJ2-5,CASSLGDTRATQYF
TRBD1,NA,TRBV6-5,TRBJ2-7,CASRRTGGKGEQYF
NA,once,TRBV10-1,TRBJ2-3,CASSEGRLSTDTQYF
TRBD1,NA,TRBV19,TRBJ1-5,CASLPTGQGGQPQHF
NA,few,TRBV10-2,TRBJ1-1,CASKRIPNTEAFF
NA,once,TRBV12-5,TRBJ1-5,CASGLGYNQPQHF
NA,NA,TRBV5-6,TRBJ1-2,CASSFIPWGAVDYGYTF
NA,NA,TRBV10-3,TRBJ1-2,CAISESGNGYTF
TRBD2,NA,TRBV6-1,TRBJ2-3,CASSAGGGSTDTQYF
TRBD1,NA,TRBV5-8,TRBJ2-1,CASSFGQGTYNEQFF
NA,NA,TRBV7-9,TRBJ2-2,CASSAQGWDTGELFF
TRBD1,NA,TRBV19,TRBJ1-5,CASRTTGKESNQPQHF
NA,NA,TRBV7-9,TRBJ2-3,CASSFWAASTDTQYF